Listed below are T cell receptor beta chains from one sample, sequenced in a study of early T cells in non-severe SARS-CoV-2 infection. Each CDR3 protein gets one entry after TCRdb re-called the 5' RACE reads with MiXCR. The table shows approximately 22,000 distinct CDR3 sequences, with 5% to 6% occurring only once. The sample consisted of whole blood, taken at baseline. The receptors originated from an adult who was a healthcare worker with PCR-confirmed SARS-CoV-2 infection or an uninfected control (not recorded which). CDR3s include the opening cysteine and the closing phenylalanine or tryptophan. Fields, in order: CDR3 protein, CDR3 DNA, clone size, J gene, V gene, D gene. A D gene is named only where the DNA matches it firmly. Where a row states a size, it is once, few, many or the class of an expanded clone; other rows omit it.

CASSEYATGELFF,TGCGCCAGCAGTGAGTACGCCACCGGGGAGCTGTTTTTT,few,TRBJ2-2,TRBV10-1,-
CASSVAYRNDEQFF,TGTGCCAGCAGCGTGGCCTACCGGAATGATGAGCAGTTCTTC,medium-sized,TRBJ2-1,TRBV9,-
CASRLSGGSSYEQYF,TGTGCCAGCAGATTAAGCGGGGGGAGCTCCTACGAGCAGTACTTC,medium-sized,TRBJ2-7,TRBV7-2,TRBD2
CASSWGQGGNSPLHF,TGTGCCAGCAGCTGGGGACAGGGAGGCAATTCACCCCTCCACTTT,many,TRBJ1-6,TRBV7-9,TRBD1
CANGRFQETQYF,TGTGCCAACGGACGGTTCCAAGAGACCCAGTACTTC,few,TRBJ2-5,TRBV30,-
CASSRANFWTGANTEAFF,TGTGCCAGCAGCCGAGCCAATTTCTGGACAGGGGCGAACACTGAAGCTTTCTTT,few,TRBJ1-1,TRBV3-1,TRBD1
CASSRDTNTEAFF,TGTGCCAGCTCACGGGACACGAACACTGAAGCTTTCTTT,few,TRBJ1-1,TRBV18,-
CATSDEDVIYGYTF,TGTGCCACCAGTGATGAGGACGTAATTTATGGCTACACCTTC,many,TRBJ1-2,TRBV24-1,-
CASSQRPETQYF,TGTGCCAGCAGTCAACGACCAGAGACCCAGTACTTC,few,TRBJ2-5,TRBV6-2/TRBV6-3,-
CASSEVHTSDTQYF,TGTGCCAGCAGTGAAGTCCACACCTCAGATACGCAGTATTTT,many,TRBJ2-3,TRBV2,-
CASSLSLLAGEEQYF,TGTGCCAGCAGCTTATCCCTCTTAGCGGGGGAAGAGCAGTACTTC,-,TRBJ2-7,TRBV7-2,TRBD2
CSATRTGGGGQFF,TGCAGTGCTACCCGGACAGGAGGGGGAGGACAGTTCTTC,medium-sized,TRBJ2-1,TRBV20-1,-
CASSPIGTITYYEQYF,TGTGCCAGCAGCCCTATTGGGACCATTACGTACTACGAGCAGTACTTC,-,TRBJ2-7,TRBV7-2,-
CASSILAGKTQYF,TGTGCCAGTAGTATCCTGGCGGGCAAGACCCAGTACTTC,few,TRBJ2-5,TRBV19,-
CASSPPEGPGVQETQYF,TGTGCCAGCAGCCCCCCCGAAGGTCCGGGGGTCCAAGAGACCCAGTACTTC,-,TRBJ2-5,TRBV11-1,-
CASSLGQSSGANVLTF,TGTGCCAGCTCACTAGGACAGAGCTCTGGGGCCAACGTCCTGACTTTC,few,TRBJ2-6,TRBV18,-
CASSTRQGAGTEAFF,TGTGCCAGCAGCACGAGACAGGGGGCAGGAACTGAAGCTTTCTTT,-,TRBJ1-1,TRBV7-3,TRBD1
CASRQGGQTQYF,TGTGCCAGCCGCCAGGGGGGACAGACCCAGTACTTC,medium-sized,TRBJ2-5,TRBV27,-
CASRKVVRGWDQETQYF,TGTGCCAGCAGGAAAGTTGTACGGGGTTGGGACCAAGAGACCCAGTACTTC,medium-sized,TRBJ2-5,TRBV21-1,-